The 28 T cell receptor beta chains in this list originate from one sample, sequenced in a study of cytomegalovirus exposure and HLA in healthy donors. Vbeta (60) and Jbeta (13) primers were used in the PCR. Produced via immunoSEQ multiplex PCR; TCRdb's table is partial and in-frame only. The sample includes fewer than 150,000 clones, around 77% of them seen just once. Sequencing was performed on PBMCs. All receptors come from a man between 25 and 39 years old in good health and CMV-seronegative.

CDR3 residues: CASSPRNPGSEAFF. The CDR3 DNA reads as TGTGCCAGCAGCCCGCGGAACCCGGGATCTGAAGCTTTCTTT. V gene TRBV7-2 combines with J gene TRBJ1-1; D is unclear. In germline, CDR1 is SGHTA, CDR2 FQGNSA. V was pared by 5 bases and J by 6 bases, with 16 bases between. The CDR3 spans 14 residues.

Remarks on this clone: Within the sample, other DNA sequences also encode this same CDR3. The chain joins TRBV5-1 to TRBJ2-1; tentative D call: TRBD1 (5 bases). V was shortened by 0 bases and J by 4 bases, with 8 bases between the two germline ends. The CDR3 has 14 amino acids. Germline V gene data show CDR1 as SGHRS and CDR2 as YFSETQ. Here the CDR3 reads CASSLGQIYNEQFF. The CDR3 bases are TGCGCCAGCAGCTTGGGACAGATTTACAATGAGCAGTTCTTC.

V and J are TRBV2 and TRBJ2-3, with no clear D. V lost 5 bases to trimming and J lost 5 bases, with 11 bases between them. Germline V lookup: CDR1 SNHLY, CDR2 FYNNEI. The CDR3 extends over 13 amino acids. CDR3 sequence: CASSTRSVDTQYF. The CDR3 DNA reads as TGTGCCAGCAGTACCCGGAGCGTAGATACGCAGTATTTT.

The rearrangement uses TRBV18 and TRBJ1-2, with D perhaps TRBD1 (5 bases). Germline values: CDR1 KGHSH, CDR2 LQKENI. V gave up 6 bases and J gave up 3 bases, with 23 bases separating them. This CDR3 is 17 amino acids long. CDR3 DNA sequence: TGTGCCAGCTCGCCAGACAGCGGGCCTCGTATCGACTATGGCTACACCTTC. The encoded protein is CASSPDSGPRIDYGYTF.

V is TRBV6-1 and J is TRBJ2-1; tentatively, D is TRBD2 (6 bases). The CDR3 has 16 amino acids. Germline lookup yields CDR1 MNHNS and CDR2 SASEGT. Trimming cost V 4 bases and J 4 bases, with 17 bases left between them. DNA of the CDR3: TGTGCCAGCAGTGCCGGGGCGGGATGGATTTACAATGAGCAGTTCTTC. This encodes CASSAGAGWIYNEQFF.

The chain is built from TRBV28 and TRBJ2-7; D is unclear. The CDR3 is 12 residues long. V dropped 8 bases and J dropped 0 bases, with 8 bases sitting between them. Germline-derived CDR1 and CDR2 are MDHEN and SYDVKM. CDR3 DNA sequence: TGTGCCAGCTACTCGCGCTCCTACGAGCAGTACTTC. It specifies CASYSRSYEQYF.

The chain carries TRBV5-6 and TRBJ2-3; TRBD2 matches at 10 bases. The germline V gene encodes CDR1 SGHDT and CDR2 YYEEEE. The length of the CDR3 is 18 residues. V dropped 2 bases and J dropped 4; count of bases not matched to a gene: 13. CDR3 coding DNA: TGTGCCAGCAGCTTCGTAACTAGCGGGGTTAACCACCCAGATACGCAGTATTTT. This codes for CASSFVTSGVNHPDTQYF.

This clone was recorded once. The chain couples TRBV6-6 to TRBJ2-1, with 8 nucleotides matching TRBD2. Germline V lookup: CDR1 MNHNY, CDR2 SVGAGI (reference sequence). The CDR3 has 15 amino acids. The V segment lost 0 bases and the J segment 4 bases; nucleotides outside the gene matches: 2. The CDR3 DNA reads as TGTGCCAGCAGTTACTCAGCGGGAGCATACAATGAGCAGTTCTTC. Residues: CASSYSAGAYNEQFF.

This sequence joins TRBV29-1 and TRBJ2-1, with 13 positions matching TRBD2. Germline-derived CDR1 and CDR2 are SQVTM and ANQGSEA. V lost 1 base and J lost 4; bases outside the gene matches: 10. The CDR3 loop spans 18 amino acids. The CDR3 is CSVEGPGLAGTPYNEQFF. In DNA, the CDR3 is TGCAGCGTTGAAGGCCCGGGACTAGCGGGAACCCCTTACAATGAGCAGTTCTTC.

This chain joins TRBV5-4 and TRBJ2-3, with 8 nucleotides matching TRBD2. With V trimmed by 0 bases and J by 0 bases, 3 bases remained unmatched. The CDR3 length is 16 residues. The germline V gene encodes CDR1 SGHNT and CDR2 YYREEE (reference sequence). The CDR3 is CASSLGRGGSTDTQYF. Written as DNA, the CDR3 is TGTGCCAGCAGCTTGGGTCGGGGGGGAAGCACAGATACGCAGTATTTT.

The CDR3 sequence: CASSSTGLETQYF. The CDR3 DNA reads TGTGCCAGCAGCTCGACAGGGTTAGAGACCCAGTACTTC. The chain has TRBV7-9 and TRBJ2-5; 7 bases map to TRBD1. The CDR3 contains 13 residues. Trimming at V came to 4 bases and at J to 4 bases, leaving 3 bases not matched to a gene. CDR1 is SEHNR, CDR2 FQNEAQ, per germline (reference sequence). Combining the CDR3 with reference TRBV7-9 and TRBJ2-5 gives the whole variable domain DTGVSQNPRHKITKRGQNVTFRCDPISEHNRLYWYRQTLGQGPEFLTYFQNEAQLEKSRLLSDRFSAERPKGSFSTLEIQRTEQGDSAMYLCASSSTGLETQYFGPGTRLLVL.

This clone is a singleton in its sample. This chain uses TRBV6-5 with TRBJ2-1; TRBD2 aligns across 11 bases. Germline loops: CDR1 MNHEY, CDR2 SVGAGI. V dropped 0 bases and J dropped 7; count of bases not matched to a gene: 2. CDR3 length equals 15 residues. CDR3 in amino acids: CASSYSRLAGNEQFF. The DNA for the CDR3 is TGTGCCAGCAGTTACTCACGACTAGCGGGGAATGAGCAGTTCTTC.

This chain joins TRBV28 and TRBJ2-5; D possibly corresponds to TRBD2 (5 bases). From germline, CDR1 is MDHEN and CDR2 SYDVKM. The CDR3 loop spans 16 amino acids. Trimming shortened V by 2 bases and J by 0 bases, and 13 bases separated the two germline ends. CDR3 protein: CASSLLGLTNQETQYF. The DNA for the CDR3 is TGTGCCAGCAGTTTACTCGGACTGACAAACCAAGAGACCCAGTACTTC.

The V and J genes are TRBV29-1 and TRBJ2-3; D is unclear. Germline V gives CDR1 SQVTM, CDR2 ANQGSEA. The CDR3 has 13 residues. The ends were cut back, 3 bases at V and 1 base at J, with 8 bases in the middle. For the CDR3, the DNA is TGCAGCGTTGAGCCGGGTCGCACAGATACGCAGTATTTT. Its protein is CSVEPGRTDTQYF.

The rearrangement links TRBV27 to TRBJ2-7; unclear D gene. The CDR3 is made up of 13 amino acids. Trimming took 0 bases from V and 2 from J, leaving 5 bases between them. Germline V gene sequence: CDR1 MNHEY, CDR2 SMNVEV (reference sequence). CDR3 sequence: CASSLSGPYEQYF. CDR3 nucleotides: TGTGCCAGCAGTTTATCGGGCCCCTACGAGCAGTACTTC.

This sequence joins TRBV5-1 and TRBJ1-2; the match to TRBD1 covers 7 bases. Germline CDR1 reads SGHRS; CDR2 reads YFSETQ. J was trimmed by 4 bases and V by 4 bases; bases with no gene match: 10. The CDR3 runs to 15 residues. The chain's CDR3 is CASSARQGVGYGYTF. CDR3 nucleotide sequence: TGCGCCAGCAGCGCCAGGCAGGGGGTCGGCTATGGCTACACCTTC.

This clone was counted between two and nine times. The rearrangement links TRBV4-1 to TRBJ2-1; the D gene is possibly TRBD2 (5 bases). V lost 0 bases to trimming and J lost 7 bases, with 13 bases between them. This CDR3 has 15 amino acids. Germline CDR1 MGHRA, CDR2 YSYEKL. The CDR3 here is CASSQDFGKSNEQFF. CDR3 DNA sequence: TGCGCCAGCAGCCAAGATTTCGGGAAATCGAATGAGCAGTTCTTC.

For the CDR3, the DNA is TGTGCCAGCAGTTCCCCGGGACTAGCGGGAGCCCGTCCCTACGAGCAGTACTTC. Translating it yields CASSSPGLAGARPYEQYF. The chain combines TRBV27 with TRBJ2-7; 14 bases map to TRBD2. The CDR3 is made up of 18 amino acids. J gave up 2 bases and V 4 bases, and 10 bases lay outside the gene matches. Germline CDR1 MNHEY, CDR2 SMNVEV (reference sequence).

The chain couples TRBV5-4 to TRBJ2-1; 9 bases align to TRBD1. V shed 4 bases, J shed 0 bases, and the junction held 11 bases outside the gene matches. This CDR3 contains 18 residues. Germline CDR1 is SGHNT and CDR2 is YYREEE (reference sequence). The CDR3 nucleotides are TGTGCCAGCAGCCGTTCGGACAGGGGTCCGGTCTCCTACAATGAGCAGTTCTTC. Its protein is CASSRSDRGPVSYNEQFF.

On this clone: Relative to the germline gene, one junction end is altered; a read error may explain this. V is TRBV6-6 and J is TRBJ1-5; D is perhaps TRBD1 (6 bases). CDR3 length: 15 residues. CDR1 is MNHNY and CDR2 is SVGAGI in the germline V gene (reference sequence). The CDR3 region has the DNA TGTGCCAGCAGTTCCCGCGACAGAATTGGACAGCCCCAGAATTTT. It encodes CASSSRDRIGQPQNF.

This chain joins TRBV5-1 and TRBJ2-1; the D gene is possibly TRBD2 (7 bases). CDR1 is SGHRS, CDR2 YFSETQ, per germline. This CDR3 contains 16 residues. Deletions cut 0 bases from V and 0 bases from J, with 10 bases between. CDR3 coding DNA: TGCGCCAGCAGCTTGGCGGGGGGACACTCCTACAATGAGCAGTTCTTC. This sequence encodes CASSLAGGHSYNEQFF. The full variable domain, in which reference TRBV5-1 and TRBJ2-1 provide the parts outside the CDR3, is KAGVTQTPRYLIKTRGQQVTLSCSPISGHRSVSWYQQTPGQGLQFLFEYFSETQRNKGNFPGRFSGRQFSNSRSEMNVSTLELGDSALYLCASSLAGGHSYNEQFFGPGTRLTVL.

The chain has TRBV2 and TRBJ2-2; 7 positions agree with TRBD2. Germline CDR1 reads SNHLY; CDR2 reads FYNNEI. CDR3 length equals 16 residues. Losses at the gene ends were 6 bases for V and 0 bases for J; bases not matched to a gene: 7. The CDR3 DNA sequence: TGTGCCAGCAGAGATATCAGCGGGGCGAACACCGGGGAGCTGTTTTTT. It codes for CASRDISGANTGELFF.

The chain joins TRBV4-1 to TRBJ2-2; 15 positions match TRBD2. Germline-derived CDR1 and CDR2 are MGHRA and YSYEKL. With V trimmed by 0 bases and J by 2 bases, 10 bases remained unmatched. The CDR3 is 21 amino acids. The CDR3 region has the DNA TGCGCCAGCAGCCAAGATCCCCGGAGGACTAGCGGGGGGGGAAACACCGGGGAGCTGTTTTTT. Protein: CASSQDPRRTSGGGNTGELFF.

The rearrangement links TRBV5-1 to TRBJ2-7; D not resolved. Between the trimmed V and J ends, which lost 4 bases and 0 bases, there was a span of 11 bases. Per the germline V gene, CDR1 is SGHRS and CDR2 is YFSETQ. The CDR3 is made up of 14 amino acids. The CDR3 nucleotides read TGCGCCAGCAGCATAGACACCTACTCCTACGAGCAGTACTTC. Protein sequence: CASSIDTYSYEQYF.

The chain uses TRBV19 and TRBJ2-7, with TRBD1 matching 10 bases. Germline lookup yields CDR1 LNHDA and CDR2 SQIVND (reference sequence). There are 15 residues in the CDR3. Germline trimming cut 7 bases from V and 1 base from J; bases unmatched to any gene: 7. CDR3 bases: TGTGCCAGTAAAAAAGGGACAGGGGCGTCCTACGAGCAGTACTTC. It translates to CASKKGTGASYEQYF.

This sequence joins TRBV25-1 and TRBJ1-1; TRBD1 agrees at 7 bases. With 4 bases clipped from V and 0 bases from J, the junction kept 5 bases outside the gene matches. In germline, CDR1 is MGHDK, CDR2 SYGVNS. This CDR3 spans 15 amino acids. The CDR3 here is CASSVQDRLNTEAFF. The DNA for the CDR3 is TGTGCCAGCAGTGTACAGGACAGGTTGAACACTGAAGCTTTCTTT.

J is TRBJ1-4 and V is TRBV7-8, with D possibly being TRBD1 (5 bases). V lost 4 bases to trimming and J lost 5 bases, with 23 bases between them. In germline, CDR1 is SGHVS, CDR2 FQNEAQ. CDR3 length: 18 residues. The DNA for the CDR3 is TGTGCCAGCAGCTGGACTAGGATCCCACGGGGGACGAATGAAAAACTGTTTTTT. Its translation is CASSWTRIPRGTNEKLFF. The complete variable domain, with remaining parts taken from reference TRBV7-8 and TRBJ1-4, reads GAGVSQSPRYKVAKRGQDVALRCDPISGHVSLFWYQQALGQGPEFLTYFQNEAQLDKSGLPSDRFFAERPEGSVSTLKIQRTQQEDSAVYLCASSWTRIPRGTNEKLFFGSGTQLSVL.

This CDR3 is CASRLGGTDTQYF. The CDR3 DNA reads TGTGCCAGCAGACTAGGAGGTACAGATACGCAGTATTTT. This chain joins TRBV6-6 and TRBJ2-3; TRBD2 is a possible D gene (5 bases). Germline V gene sequence: CDR1 MNHNY, CDR2 SVGAGI (reference sequence). The CDR3 runs to 13 residues. Trimming took off 6 bases at V and 3 bases at J, with 10 bases between the two ends.